The T cell receptor (beta chain) described here comes from a study of CD8+ T cells in alopecia areata. Treatment in this sample: oral pan-JAK inhibitor, 5-10 mg twice daily. The V gene's germline CDR1 is SNHLY and CDR2 FYNNEI. Trimming removed 2 bases from V and 2 bases from J, with 16 bases in between. The length of the CDR3 is 16 residues. Following RNA extraction, reverse transcription yielded cDNA that acted as the sequencing template. Repertoires were generated with immunoSEQ multiplex PCR, while TCRdb's copy carries only in-frame clones and drops some. The sample records about 90,000 clones, 44% being singletons.

The TCR originated in a human donor with alopecia areata. Sequencing was performed on CD8+ T cells sorted from blood, taken at week 24, from a patient treated with tofacitinib. The chain employs TRBV2 and TRBJ2-7; TRBD1 or TRBD2 may be the D gene (5 bases each). CDR3 loop: CASSEYRGPRAYEQYF. In nucleotides, the CDR3 is TGTGCCAGCAGTGAATATAGGGGACCCAGGGCCTACGAGCAGTACTTC.